These 6 T cell receptor beta chains were sequenced from one sample in a study of blood T cells in healthy people across ages. Sample-barcoded 5' priming and a J-beta primer mix drove a second PCR of 7 to 11 cycles. TCRdb analysed the 5' RACE reads with MiXCR anew, one entry per CDR3 protein. This sample has about 1,500,000 distinct CDR3 sequences, with about 43% found just once. The specimen sequenced was blood. The source of these receptors is a woman younger than 35 in good health.

V usage is TRBV20-1 and J usage is TRBJ1-1; no reliable D call. From germline, CDR1 is DFQATT and CDR2 SNEGSKA (reference sequence). The CDR3 totals 13 residues. The ends were cut back, 0 bases at V and 6 bases at J, with 11 bases in the middle. CDR3 sequence: CSARDLGGAEAFF. DNA for the CDR3: TGCAGTGCTAGAGATCTCGGAGGCGCTGAAGCTTTCTTT.

This clonotype showed up just a few times. The CDR3 sequence is CSASQSFSSYEQYF. The DNA for the CDR3 is TGCAGTGCTAGTCAGTCTTTTAGCTCCTACGAGCAGTACTTC. This chain joins TRBV20-1 and TRBJ2-7; D is uncertain. This CDR3 is built from 14 residues. CDR1 is DFQATT and CDR2 is SNEGSKA in the germline V gene (reference sequence). The ends were cut back, 3 bases at V and 0 bases at J, with 12 bases in the middle.

This clonotype was seen a handful of times. The chain combines TRBV12-3 or TRBV12-4 with TRBJ2-7; no definite D call. The CDR3 runs to 13 residues. V lost 7 bases and J 0 bases, leaving 10 bases between the germline ends. The CDR3 DNA follows: TGTGCCAGCAATTACAAGAACTCCTACGAGCAGTACTTC. It encodes CASNYKNSYEQYF.

The rearrangement joins TRBV7-3 to TRBJ1-1, with D uncertain. Germline V lookup: CDR1 SGHTA, CDR2 FQGTGA. The CDR3 has 16 amino acids. V dropped 4 bases and J dropped 3 bases, with 18 bases sitting between them. The CDR3 is CASSSDPGSRDTEAFF. Written as DNA, the CDR3 is TGTGCCAGCAGCTCTGATCCCGGGTCGAGGGACACTGAAGCTTTCTTT.

This clonotype was counted a few times. This rearrangement joins TRBV5-1 to TRBJ2-1; D is possibly TRBD1 (5 bases). This CDR3 is 13 amino acids long. The germline gives CDR1 SGHRS, CDR2 YFSETQ. Trimming cost V 10 bases and J 8 bases, with 19 bases left between them. CDR3 sequence (DNA): TGCGCCTCACGGACACCCCCTCGGGATGAGCAGTTCTTC. It specifies CASRTPPRDEQFF.

Concerning this clonotype: The germline gene is not matched at one end of the junction; a read error may be the cause. The chain combines TRBV12-3 or TRBV12-4 with TRBJ2-7, with D perhaps being TRBD1 or TRBD2 (5 bases each). The better agreement between TRBJ2-5 and the DNA end casts doubt on the J call. The length of the CDR3 is 12 residues. Here the CDR3 reads CASSGDQATQYF. The CDR3 nucleotides read TGTGCCAGCAGTGGGGACCAAGCGACCCAGTACTTC.